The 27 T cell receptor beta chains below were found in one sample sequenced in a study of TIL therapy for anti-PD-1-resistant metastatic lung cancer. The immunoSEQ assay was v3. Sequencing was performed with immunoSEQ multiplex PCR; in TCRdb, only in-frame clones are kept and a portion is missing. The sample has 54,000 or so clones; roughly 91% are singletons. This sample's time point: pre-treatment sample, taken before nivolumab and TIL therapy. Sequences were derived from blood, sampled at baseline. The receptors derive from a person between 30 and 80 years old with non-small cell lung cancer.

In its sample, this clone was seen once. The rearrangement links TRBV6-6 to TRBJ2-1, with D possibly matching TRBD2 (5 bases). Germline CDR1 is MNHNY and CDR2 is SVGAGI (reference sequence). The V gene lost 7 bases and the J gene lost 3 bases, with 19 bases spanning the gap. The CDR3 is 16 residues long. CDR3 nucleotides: TGTGCCAGCACATCCAGCCTACGGGGAAACTACAATGAGCAGTTCTTC. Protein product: CASTSSLRGNYNEQFF.

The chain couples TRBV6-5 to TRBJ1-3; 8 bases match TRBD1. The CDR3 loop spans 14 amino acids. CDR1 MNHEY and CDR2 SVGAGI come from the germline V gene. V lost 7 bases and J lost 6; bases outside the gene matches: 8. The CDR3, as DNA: TGTGCCAGCACGAAGCAGGGGGCTCAAAACACCATATATTTT. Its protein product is CASTKQGAQNTIYF.

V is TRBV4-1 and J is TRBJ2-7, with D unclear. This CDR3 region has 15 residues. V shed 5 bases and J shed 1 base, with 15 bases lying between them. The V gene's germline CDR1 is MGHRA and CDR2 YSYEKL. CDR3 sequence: CASSIFPQPSYEQYF. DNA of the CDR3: TGCGCCAGCAGCATCTTTCCACAGCCTTCCTACGAGCAGTACTTC.

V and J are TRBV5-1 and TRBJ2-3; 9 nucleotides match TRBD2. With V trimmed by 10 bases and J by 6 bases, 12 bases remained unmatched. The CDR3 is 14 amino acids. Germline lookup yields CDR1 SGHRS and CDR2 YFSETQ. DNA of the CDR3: TGCGCCGCCGGACGCGGGGGGGCAACGGATACGCAGTATTTT. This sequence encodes CAAGRGGATDTQYF.

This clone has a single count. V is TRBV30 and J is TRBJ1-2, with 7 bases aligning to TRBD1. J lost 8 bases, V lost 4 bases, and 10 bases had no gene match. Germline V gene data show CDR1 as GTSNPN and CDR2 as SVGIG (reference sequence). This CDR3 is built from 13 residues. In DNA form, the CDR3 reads TGTGCCTGGATCGGACAGGTGGTGGGGGGCTACACCTTC. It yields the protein CAWIGQVVGGYTF.

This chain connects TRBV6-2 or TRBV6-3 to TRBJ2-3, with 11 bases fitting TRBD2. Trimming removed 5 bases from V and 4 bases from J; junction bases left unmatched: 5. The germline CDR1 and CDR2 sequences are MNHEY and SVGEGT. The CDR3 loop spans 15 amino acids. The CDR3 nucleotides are TGTGCCAGCAGTCCACTAGCGGGGGAAGCAGATACGCAGTATTTT. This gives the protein CASSPLAGEADTQYF.

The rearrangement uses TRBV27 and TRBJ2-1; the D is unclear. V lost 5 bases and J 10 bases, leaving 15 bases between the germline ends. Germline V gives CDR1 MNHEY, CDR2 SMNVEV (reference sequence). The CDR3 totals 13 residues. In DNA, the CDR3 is TGTGCCAGCAGTCTCTTTTCGCAAGGCGAGCAGTTCTTC. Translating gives CASSLFSQGEQFF.

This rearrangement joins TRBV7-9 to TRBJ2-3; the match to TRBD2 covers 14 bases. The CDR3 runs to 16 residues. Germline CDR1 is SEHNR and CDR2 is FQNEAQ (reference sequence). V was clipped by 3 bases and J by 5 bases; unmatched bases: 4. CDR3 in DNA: TGTGCCAGCAGCTTGGGACTAGCGGGAGTGGGAGATACGCAGTATTTT. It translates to CASSLGLAGVGDTQYF.

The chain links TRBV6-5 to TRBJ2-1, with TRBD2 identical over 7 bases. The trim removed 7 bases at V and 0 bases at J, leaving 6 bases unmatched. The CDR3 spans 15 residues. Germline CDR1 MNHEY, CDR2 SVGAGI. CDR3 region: CASNPGGSSYNEQFF. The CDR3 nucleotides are TGTGCCAGCAACCCGGGCGGGAGCTCCTACAATGAGCAGTTCTTC.

CDR3 in amino acids: CSAPDGYTF. CDR3 bases: TGCAGTGCCCCCGATGGCTACACCTTC. This sequence joins TRBV20-1 and TRBJ1-2, with D hard to call. The germline CDR1 and CDR2 sequences are DFQATT and SNEGSKA (reference sequence). V dropped 6 bases and J dropped 6 bases, with 5 bases sitting between them. The CDR3 extends over 9 amino acids.

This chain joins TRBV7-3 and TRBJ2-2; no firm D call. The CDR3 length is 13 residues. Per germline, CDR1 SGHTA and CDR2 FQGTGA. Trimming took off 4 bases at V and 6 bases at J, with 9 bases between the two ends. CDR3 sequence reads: CASSSTLAGELFF. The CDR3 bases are TGTGCCAGCAGCTCGACCCTCGCCGGGGAGCTGTTTTTT.

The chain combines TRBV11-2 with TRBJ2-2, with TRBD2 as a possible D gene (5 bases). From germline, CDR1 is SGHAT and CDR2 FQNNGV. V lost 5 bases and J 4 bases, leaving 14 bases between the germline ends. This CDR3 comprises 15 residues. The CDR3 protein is CASSPGIPSTGELFF. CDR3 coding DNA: TGTGCCAGCAGCCCCGGGATTCCGAGCACCGGGGAGCTGTTTTTT.

CDR3 sequence (DNA): TGTGCCATCAGCTTACAGGGGGCGGGATATGGCTACACCTTC. Translated, it gives CAISLQGAGYGYTF. The chain combines TRBV10-3 with TRBJ1-2, with 9 bases lining up with TRBD1. In germline, CDR1 is ENHRY, CDR2 SYGVKD. J gave up 5 bases and V 6 bases, and 7 bases lay outside the gene matches. The CDR3 consists of 14 residues.

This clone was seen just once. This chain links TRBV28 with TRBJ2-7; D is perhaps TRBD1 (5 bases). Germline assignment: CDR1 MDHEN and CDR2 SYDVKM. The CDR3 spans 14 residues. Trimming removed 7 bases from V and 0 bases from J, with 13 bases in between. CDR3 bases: TGTGCCAGCAAAACAACCCAGGGCTCCTACGAGCAGTACTTC. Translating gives CASKTTQGSYEQYF.

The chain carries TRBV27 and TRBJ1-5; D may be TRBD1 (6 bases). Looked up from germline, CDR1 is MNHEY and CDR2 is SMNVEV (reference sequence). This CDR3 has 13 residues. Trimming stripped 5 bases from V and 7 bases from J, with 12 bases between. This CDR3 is CASSRPGVQPQHF. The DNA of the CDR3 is TGTGCCAGCAGTCGCCCAGGGGTCCAGCCCCAGCATTTT.

The CDR3 here is CAWSAGGNQPQHF. CDR3 coding DNA: TGTGCCTGGAGTGCCGGGGGGAATCAGCCCCAGCATTTT. The chain employs TRBV30 and TRBJ1-5; TRBD1 is a possible D gene (5 bases). V was clipped by 1 base and J by 4 bases, with 8 bases between them. This CDR3 has 13 residues. The germline V gene has CDR1 GTSNPN and CDR2 SVGIG (reference sequence).

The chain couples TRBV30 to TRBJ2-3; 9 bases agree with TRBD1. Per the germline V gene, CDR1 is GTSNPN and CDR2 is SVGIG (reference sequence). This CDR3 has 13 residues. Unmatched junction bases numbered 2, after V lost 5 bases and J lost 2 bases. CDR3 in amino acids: CAWGTGNTDTQYF. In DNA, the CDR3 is TGTGCCTGGGGGACAGGGAACACAGATACGCAGTATTTT.

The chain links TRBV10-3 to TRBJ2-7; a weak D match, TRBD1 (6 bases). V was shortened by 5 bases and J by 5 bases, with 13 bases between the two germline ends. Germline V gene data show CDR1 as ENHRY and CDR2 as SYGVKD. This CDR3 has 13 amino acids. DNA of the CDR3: TGTGCCATCAGTCCTACAGGGATCGACGAGCAGTACTTC. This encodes CAISPTGIDEQYF.

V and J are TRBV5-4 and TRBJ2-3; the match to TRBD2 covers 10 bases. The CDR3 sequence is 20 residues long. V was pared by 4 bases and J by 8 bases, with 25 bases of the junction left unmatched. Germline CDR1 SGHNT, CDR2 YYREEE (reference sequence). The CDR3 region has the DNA TGTGCCAGCAGCCCGGAGGGGCAGGGTGTGCGAGCGGGAGGGCCGGGTACGCAGTATTTT. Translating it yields CASSPEGQGVRAGGPGTQYF. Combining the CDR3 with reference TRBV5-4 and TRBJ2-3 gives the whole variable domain ETGVTQSPTHLIKTRGQQVTLRCSSQSGHNTVSWYQQALGQGPQFIFQYYREEENGRGNFPPRFSGLQFPNYSSELNVNALELDDSALYLCASSPEGQGVRAGGPGTQYFGPGTRLTVL.

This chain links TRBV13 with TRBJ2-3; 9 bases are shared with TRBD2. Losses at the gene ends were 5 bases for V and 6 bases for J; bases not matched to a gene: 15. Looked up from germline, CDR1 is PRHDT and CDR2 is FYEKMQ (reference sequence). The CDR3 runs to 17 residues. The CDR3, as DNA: TGTGCCAGCAGCCCAAAGATAGCGGGGGCCCACAGGGATACGCAGTATTTT. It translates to CASSPKIAGAHRDTQYF. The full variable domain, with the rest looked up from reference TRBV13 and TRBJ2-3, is AAGVIQSPRHLIKEKRETATLKCYPIPRHDTVYWYQQGPGQDPQFLISFYEKMQSDKGSIPDRFSAQQFSDYHSELNMSSLELGDSALYFCASSPKIAGAHRDTQYFGPGTRLTVL.

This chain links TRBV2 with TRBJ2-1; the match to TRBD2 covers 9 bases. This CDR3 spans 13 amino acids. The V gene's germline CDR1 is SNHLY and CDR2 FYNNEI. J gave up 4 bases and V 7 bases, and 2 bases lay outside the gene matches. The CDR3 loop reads CASKAGGYNEQFF. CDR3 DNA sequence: TGTGCCAGCAAGGCGGGGGGGTACAATGAGCAGTTCTTC.

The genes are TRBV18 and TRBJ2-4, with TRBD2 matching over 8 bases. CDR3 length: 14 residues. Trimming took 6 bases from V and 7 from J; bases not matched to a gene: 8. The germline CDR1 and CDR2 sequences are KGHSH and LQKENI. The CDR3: CASSLRGGLNIQYF. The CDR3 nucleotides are TGTGCCAGCTCCCTACGGGGGGGCCTTAACATTCAGTACTTC.

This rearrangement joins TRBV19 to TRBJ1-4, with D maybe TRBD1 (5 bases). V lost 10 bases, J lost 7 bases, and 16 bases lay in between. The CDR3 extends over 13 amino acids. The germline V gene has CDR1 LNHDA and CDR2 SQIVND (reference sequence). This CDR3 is CATRLGGGEKLFF. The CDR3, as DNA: TGTGCCACCCGTCTGGGGGGTGGTGAAAAACTGTTTTTT.

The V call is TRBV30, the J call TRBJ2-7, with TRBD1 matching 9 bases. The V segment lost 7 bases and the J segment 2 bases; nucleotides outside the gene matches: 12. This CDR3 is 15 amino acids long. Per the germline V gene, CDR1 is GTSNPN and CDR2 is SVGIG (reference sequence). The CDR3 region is CASNRGQGMTYEQYF. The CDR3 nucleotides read TGTGCCTCGAACCGGGGACAGGGCATGACCTACGAGCAGTACTTC.

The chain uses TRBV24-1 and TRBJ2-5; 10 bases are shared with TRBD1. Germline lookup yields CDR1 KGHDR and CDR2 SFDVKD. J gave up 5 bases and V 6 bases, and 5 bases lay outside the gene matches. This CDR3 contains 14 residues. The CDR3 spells CATSLGQGEETQYF. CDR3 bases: TGTGCCACCAGTCTCGGACAGGGGGAGGAGACCCAGTACTTC.

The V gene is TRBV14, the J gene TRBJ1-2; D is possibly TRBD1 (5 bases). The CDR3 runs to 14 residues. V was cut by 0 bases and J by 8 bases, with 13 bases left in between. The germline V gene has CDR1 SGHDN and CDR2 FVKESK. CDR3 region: CASSQEYRLGGYTF. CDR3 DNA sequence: TGTGCCAGCAGCCAAGAATACAGGCTTGGCGGCTACACCTTC.

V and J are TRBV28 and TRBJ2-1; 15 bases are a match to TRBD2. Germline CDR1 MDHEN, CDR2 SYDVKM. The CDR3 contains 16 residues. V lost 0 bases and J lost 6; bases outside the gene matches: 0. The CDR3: CASSLWGLAGGNEQFF. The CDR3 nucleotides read TGTGCCAGCAGTTTATGGGGACTAGCGGGAGGCAATGAGCAGTTCTTC.